These T cell receptor beta chains were read from a single sample in a study of low-dose radiotherapy and immunotherapy resistance in tumors. In TCRdb, the reads were re-called with MiXCR into one record per CDR3 protein. The sample has over 50,000 distinct CDR3 sequences; 33% are singletons. This specimen was PBMCs, taken after low-dose radiotherapy plus immunotherapy. These receptor sequences come from a male donor with rectosigmoid adenocarcinoma. Each CDR3 is given with its conserved first and last residue. The D gene is left open where the match is weak. Size values are once, few and many counts, or a class for expanded clones, and some rows have none.

>TRBV11-3|NA|TRBJ2-3|many
CASSLGQGSRDTQYF
TGTGCCAGCAGCTTAGGCCAGGGTAGTAGAGATACGCAGTATTTT
>TRBV3-1|NA|TRBJ2-1|NA
CASSQSSTGSNEQFF
TGTGCCAGCAGCCAATCATCTACAGGGTCGAATGAGCAGTTCTTC
>TRBV11-2|TRBD2|TRBJ2-7|many
CASSYSGGAGDEQYF
TGTGCCAGCAGCTATAGCGGGGGGGCTGGTGACGAGCAGTACTTC
>TRBV5-1|NA|TRBJ2-7|NA
CATLGQTYEQYF
TGCGCCACCCTGGGGCAGACCTACGAGCAGTACTTC
>TRBV5-5|NA|TRBJ2-7|many
CASSFTYEQYF
TGTGCCAGCAGCTTTACCTACGAGCAGTACTTC
>TRBV19|NA|TRBJ2-1|NA
CASGIDHNPRGGEQLF
TGTGCCAGTGGTATAGATCACAACCCTAGAGGGGGTGAGCAGCTCTTC
>TRBV6-2/TRBV6-3|TRBD2|TRBJ2-5|many
CASITGLALQETQYF
TGTGCCAGCATAACGGGACTAGCATTACAAGAGACCCAGTACTTC
>TRBV19|NA|TRBJ2-1|many
CASSIGSASGRVQFF
TGTGCCAGTAGTATAGGAAGCGCCTCCGGGCGGGTTCAGTTCTTC
>TRBV4-3|NA|TRBJ2-7|many
CASSQDLSYEQYF
TGCGCCAGCAGCCAAGATTTAAGCTACGAGCAGTACTTC
>TRBV7-2|TRBD2|TRBJ2-5|many
CASSLGLSGGRETQYF
TGTGCCAGCAGCTTAGGGCTCTCGGGAGGGAGAGAGACCCAGTACTTC
>TRBV24-1|NA|TRBJ2-7|once
CATSDGTTSGLYEQYF
TGTGCCACCAGTGATGGGACAACCTCTGGCCTCTACGAGCAGTACTTC
>TRBV6-2/TRBV6-3|TRBD2|TRBJ2-1|NA
CASSYPPGLGAYNEQFF
TGTGCCAGCAGTTACCCGCCGGGACTAGGAGCATACAATGAGCAGTTCTTC
>TRBV29-1|NA|TRBJ1-4|NA
CSVFYLDNEKLFF
TGCAGCGTTTTTTACTTGGATAATGAAAAACTGTTTTTT
>TRBV7-2|NA|TRBJ2-3|NA
CASVGPGTDTQYF
TGTGCCAGCGTTGGTCCGGGCACAGATACGCAGTATTTT
>TRBV29-1|TRBD2|TRBJ2-5|many
CSVGGLAGGIQETQYF
TGCAGCGTTGGAGGACTAGCGGGAGGGATCCAAGAGACCCAGTACTTC
>TRBV3-1|NA|TRBJ2-5|NA
CASSQEGPQETQYF
TGTGCCAGCAGCCAAGAAGGTCCGCAAGAGACCCAGTACTTC
>TRBV5-1|TRBD1|TRBJ1-5|once
CASSEWTGSDQPQHF
TGCGCCAGCAGCGAGTGGACAGGGAGCGATCAGCCCCAGCATTTT
>TRBV28|TRBD2|TRBJ2-7|many
CASKSAGDYEQYF
TGTGCCAGCAAATCAGCGGGAGACTACGAGCAGTACTTC
>TRBV7-9|TRBD1|TRBJ2-6|many
CASSHWDRRSGANVLTF
TGTGCCAGCAGCCATTGGGACAGGAGAAGTGGGGCCAACGTCCTGACTTTC
>TRBV18|TRBD1|TRBJ2-1|NA
CASSPSRTGSYNEQFF
TGTGCCAGCTCACCATCCAGGACAGGCTCCTACAATGAGCAGTTCTTC
>TRBV6-2/TRBV6-3|NA|TRBJ2-3|many
CASESSETDTQYF
TGTGCCAGCGAGTCATCGGAAACAGATACGCAGTATTTT
>TRBV12-3/TRBV12-4|NA|TRBJ1-2|NA
CASREGPLYGYTF
TGTGCCAGCAGAGAGGGGCCGCTCTATGGCTACACCTTC
>TRBV7-2|TRBD1|TRBJ1-2|medium-sized
CASSPENTGGENGYTF
TGTGCCAGCAGCCCAGAGAACACAGGGGGCGAGAATGGCTACACCTTC
>TRBV28|TRBD2|TRBJ2-1|NA
CPSRLAGDYNEQFF
TGTCCCAGCAGACTAGCGGGAGATTACAATGAGCAGTTCTTC
>TRBV7-9|NA|TRBJ2-3|NA
CASSLNGRVTDTQYF
TGTGCCAGCAGCTTAAACGGGAGAGTCACAGATACGCAGTATTTT
>TRBV12-3/TRBV12-4|NA|TRBJ2-3|few
CASSLRRLADTQYF
TGTGCCAGCAGTTTACGGCGTCTCGCAGATACGCAGTATTTT
>TRBV7-9|NA|TRBJ1-2|many
CASSFSNGDSMGYTF
TGTGCCAGCAGCTTTAGTAATGGGGACTCTATGGGCTACACCTTC
>TRBV11-2|NA|TRBJ2-2|NA
CASSVQGVTGELFF
TGTGCCAGCAGTGTACAAGGAGTCACCGGGGAGCTGTTTTTT
>TRBV25-1|NA|TRBJ2-5|many
CASSVPSGTVDRETQYF
TGTGCCAGCAGTGTGCCGTCCGGGACGGTGGATCGGGAGACCCAGTACTTC
>TRBV5-1|NA|TRBJ1-1|NA
CASSRDRVNNEQFFGPGNTEAFF
NA
>TRBV6-2/TRBV6-3|NA|TRBJ2-2|many
CASSFSAGQIANTGELFF
TGTGCCAGCAGTTTTTCGGCAGGACAGATCGCGAACACCGGGGAGCTGTTTTTT
>TRBV28|TRBD2|TRBJ2-5|many
CASSLWTSGSQETQYF
TGTGCCAGCAGTTTATGGACTAGCGGATCCCAAGAGACCCAGTACTTC
>TRBV13|NA|TRBJ2-1|NA
CASRPRVFKPESMVF
TGTGCCAGCAGGCCCAGGGTATTCAAACCGGAGAGCATGGTCTTC
>TRBV29-1|NA|TRBJ2-7|NA
CSVGTVSYEQYF
TGCAGCGTTGGGACGGTCTCCTACGAGCAGTACTTC
>TRBV2|NA|TRBJ2-3|NA
CASERDIYTDTQYF
TGTGCCAGCGAAAGGGACATTTACACAGATACGCAGTATTTT
>TRBV28|TRBD2|TRBJ2-2|NA
CASSLSRLAGNTGELFF
TGTGCCAGCAGTTTATCCCGACTAGCGGGTAACACCGGGGAGCTGTTTTTT
>TRBV7-9|NA|TRBJ1-2|many
CASSSPESLGYGYTF
TGTGCCAGCAGCAGCCCGGAGAGCTTAGGGTATGGCTACACCTTC
>TRBV29-1|TRBD1|TRBJ1-1|many
CSVFGQGAVEAFF
TGCAGCGTATTCGGACAGGGGGCGGTTGAAGCTTTCTTT
>TRBV5-4|TRBD2|TRBJ2-1|once
CASSSFERGGIVEQFF
TGTGCCAGCAGCTCCTTCGAGCGGGGGGGCATCGTTGAGCAGTTCTTC
>TRBV28|TRBD2|TRBJ2-1|NA
CATAARTSGIGNEQFF
TGTGCCACAGCCGCTAGGACCAGCGGGATAGGCAATGAGCAGTTCTTC
>TRBV7-9|NA|TRBJ1-2|many
CASSLGGTAGGYTF
TGTGCCAGCAGCTTAGGGGGGACGGCCGGTGGCTACACCTTC
>TRBV28|TRBD1|TRBJ2-3|many
CASSATGQGGSGTDTQYF
TGTGCCAGCAGTGCCACGGGACAGGGAGGCTCTGGCACAGATACGCAGTATTTT
>TRBV9|TRBD1|TRBJ1-5|many
CASSAQTGSNQPQHF
TGTGCCAGCAGCGCCCAGACAGGGAGCAATCAGCCCCAGCATTTT